Following are 18 T cell receptor beta chains from one sample sequenced in a study of CD8+ T cells in alopecia areata. Extracted RNA was reverse transcribed into cDNA, the sequencing template. The data were produced by immunoSEQ multiplex PCR, yet TCRdb's version contains in-frame clones alone and is incomplete. The sample shows 110,000 to 150,000 clones, roughly 64% of them seen only once. The specimen was CD4+ T cells sorted from blood, collected at week 0. These receptors were collected from a human donor with alopecia areata.

The chain uses TRBV19 and TRBJ2-7, with TRBD1 matching over 7 bases. V trimming: 3 bases; J trimming: 2 bases; junction bases outside the gene matches: 7. This CDR3 region has 15 residues. CDR1 is LNHDA, CDR2 SQIVND, per germline (reference sequence). The DNA for the CDR3 is TGTGCCAGTAGTATCTCCGGGACAGATACCTACGAGCAGTACTTC. Protein product: CASSISGTDTYEQYF. The whole variable domain, filled in from reference TRBV19 and TRBJ2-7, reads DGGITQSPKYLFRKEGQNVTLSCEQNLNHDAMYWYRQDPGQGLRLIYYSQIVNDFQKGDIAEGYSVSREKKESFPLTVTSAQKNPTAFYLCASSISGTDTYEQYFGPGTRLTVT.

This chain links TRBV29-1 with TRBJ2-3; TRBD2 aligns across 16 bases. Per germline, CDR1 SQVTM and CDR2 ANQGSEA. The CDR3 loop spans 15 amino acids. Losses at the gene ends were 3 bases for V and 6 bases for J; bases not matched to a gene: 3. The CDR3, as DNA: TGCAGCGTTGAGAAGGGACTAGCGGGGGGGGATACGCAGTATTTT. This codes for CSVEKGLAGGDTQYF.

This chain uses TRBV29-1 with TRBJ1-1; 9 positions match TRBD1. CDR3 length equals 14 residues. The V gene's germline CDR1 is SQVTM and CDR2 ANQGSEA. V dropped 6 bases and J dropped 9; count of bases not matched to a gene: 14. CDR3 sequence: CSVGEGGQGRQAFF. For the CDR3, the DNA is TGCAGCGTCGGGGAGGGGGGACAGGGTCGTCAAGCTTTCTTT.

J is TRBJ2-3 and V is TRBV4-2, with TRBD2 identical over 10 bases. The J segment lost 4 bases and the V segment lost 5 bases, leaving 12 bases of the junction unmatched. There are 17 residues in the CDR3. Germline V gene lookup returns CDR1 LGHNA and CDR2 YNFKEQ. DNA for the CDR3: TGTGCCAGCAGCGCACAGACATCAGCGGGGGGGCCAGATACGCAGTATTTT. This gives the protein CASSAQTSAGGPDTQYF.

V gene TRBV7-2 combines with J gene TRBJ2-5; D is uncertain. Germline-derived CDR1 and CDR2 are SGHTA and FQGNSA. Trimming pared 5 bases from V and 5 bases from J, leaving 6 bases between. The CDR3 length is 11 residues. The CDR3 loop is CASSAVETQYF. The DNA for the CDR3 is TGTGCCAGCAGCGCCGTGGAGACCCAGTACTTC.

This chain links TRBV30 with TRBJ2-1, with a weak D call TRBD1 (6 bases). From germline, CDR1 is GTSNPN and CDR2 SVGIG (reference sequence). V dropped 5 bases and J dropped 0 bases, with 14 bases sitting between them. The CDR3 has 15 amino acids. CDR3 nucleotide sequence: TGTGCCTGGGTCAACAGGGTGAGCTCCTACAATGAGCAGTTCTTC. Protein sequence: CAWVNRVSSYNEQFF.

This chain links TRBV5-1 with TRBJ1-2; no clear D gene. The CDR3 covers 12 residues. V lost 3 bases and J lost 5, with 8 bases in between. Looked up from germline, CDR1 is SGHRS and CDR2 is YFSETQ. Here the CDR3 reads CASSSTEYGYTF. DNA of the CDR3: TGCGCCAGCAGCTCAACTGAATATGGCTACACCTTC.

V is TRBV6-5 and J is TRBJ1-5; D is ambiguous. CDR3 length: 12 residues. Trimming shortened V by 6 bases and J by 2 bases, and 5 bases separated the two germline ends. The germline gives CDR1 MNHEY, CDR2 SVGAGI. The CDR3 bases are TGTGCCAGCAGATCGGGCAATCAGCCCCAGCATTTT. It specifies CASRSGNQPQHF.

The J gene is TRBJ1-2, the V gene TRBV4-2, with 8 bases aligning to TRBD1. CDR3 length: 17 residues. Germline CDR1 reads LGHNA; CDR2 reads YNFKEQ. After removal of 0 bases from V and 4 bases from J, the junction contained 10 bases not matched to a gene. DNA of the CDR3: TGTGCCAGCAGCCAAGATCTGAGACAGGGGTCGGGCTATGGCTACACCTTC. Protein sequence: CASSQDLRQGSGYGYTF.

This clone was seen only once. This sequence joins TRBV2 and TRBJ2-2; D call uncertain. V lost 7 bases, J lost 6 bases, and 6 bases lay in between. The CDR3 covers 11 residues. Germline V lookup: CDR1 SNHLY, CDR2 FYNNEI. As DNA, the CDR3 is TGTGCCAGCATGTACGCCGGGGAGCTGTTTTTT. Residues: CASMYAGELFF. Using reference TRBV2 and TRBJ2-2 for the parts outside the CDR3, the full variable domain is EPEVTQTPSHQVTQMGQEVILRCVPISNHLYFYWYRQILGQKVEFLVSFYNNEISEKSEIFDDQFSVERPDGSNFTLKIRSTKLEDSAMYFCASMYAGELFFGEGSRLTVL.

This clone was counted a single time. V is TRBV10-3 and J is TRBJ1-5; D is unresolved. The CDR3 loop spans 15 amino acids. Trimming took 2 bases from V and 1 from J, leaving 9 bases between them. CDR1 is ENHRY, CDR2 SYGVKD, per germline. The CDR3 loop reads CAISEGLESNQPQHF. The CDR3 DNA is TGTGCCATCAGTGAGGGCTTGGAAAGCAATCAGCCCCAGCATTTT.

The table lists this clone with a few counts. As DNA, the CDR3 is TGTGCCATCAGTGACCCCCCCCCAGATACGCAGTATTTT. Its protein is CAISDPPPDTQYF. This chain links TRBV10-3 with TRBJ2-3, with D unclear. This CDR3 has 13 amino acids. Per the germline V gene, CDR1 is ENHRY and CDR2 is SYGVKD. Trimming removed 3 bases from V and 4 bases from J, with 8 bases in between.

The gene calls are TRBV30 and TRBJ1-6, with no clear D. Looked up from germline, CDR1 is GTSNPN and CDR2 is SVGIG (reference sequence). This CDR3 spans 11 amino acids. V shed 1 base and J shed 10 bases, with 5 bases lying between them. CDR3 in DNA: TGTGCCTGGAGTGAGAGGTCACCCCTCCACTTT. It codes for CAWSERSPLHF.

The V and J genes are TRBV7-9 and TRBJ1-6, with D hard to call. CDR3 length equals 14 residues. Trimming pared 4 bases from V and 0 bases from J, leaving 4 bases between. Germline CDR1 is SEHNR and CDR2 is FQNEAQ (reference sequence). CDR3 DNA: TGTGCCAGCAGCTCAGGCTCCTATAATTCACCCCTCCACTTT. Translation: CASSSGSYNSPLHF. The full variable domain, its missing parts supplied by reference TRBV7-9 and TRBJ1-6, is DTGVSQNPRHKITKRGQNVTFRCDPISEHNRLYWYRQTLGQGPEFLTYFQNEAQLEKSRLLSDRFSAERPKGSFSTLEIQRTEQGDSAMYLCASSSGSYNSPLHFGNGTRLTVT.

The chain combines TRBV4-1 with TRBJ1-2; no firm D call. The CDR3 has 16 amino acids. In germline, CDR1 is MGHRA, CDR2 YSYEKL. The germline V and J ends were trimmed by 4 bases and 2 bases, with 17 bases remaining between them. In DNA form, the CDR3 reads TGCGCCAGCAGCCCTAACCCCTCCGGAGGGAACTATGGCTACACCTTC. Translated, it gives CASSPNPSGGNYGYTF.

The chain links TRBV29-1 to TRBJ1-5; 10 bases align to TRBD1. CDR1 and CDR2 (germline): SQVTM, ANQGSEA. The trim removed 4 bases at V and 6 bases at J, leaving 9 bases unmatched. This CDR3 is built from 15 residues. DNA for the CDR3: TGCAGCGTTGTCTCCGGGACAGGGGTGGGTCAGCCCCAGCATTTT. As protein: CSVVSGTGVGQPQHF.

The chain recombines TRBV30 with TRBJ1-1; maybe TRBD1 (5 bases). Germline assignment: CDR1 GTSNPN and CDR2 SVGIG (reference sequence). Trimming stripped 0 bases from V and 0 bases from J, with 8 bases between. This CDR3 comprises 14 residues. Here the CDR3 reads CAWSVRGMNTEAFF. CDR3 sequence (DNA): TGTGCCTGGAGTGTTCGGGGCATGAACACTGAAGCTTTCTTT.

The rearrangement links TRBV7-2 to TRBJ2-1; D uncertain. The V end was cut by 3 bases, the J end by 5 bases, with 8 bases between. CDR1 is SGHTA and CDR2 is FQGNSA in the germline V gene. This CDR3 is built from 13 residues. CDR3 coding DNA: TGTGCCAGCAGCTTTAATGCCCACAATGAGCAGTTCTTC. Amino acids: CASSFNAHNEQFF.